This entry lists 26 T cell receptor beta chains sequenced from one sample in a study of T cell responses to AZD1222 COVID-19 vaccine. The assay was immunoSEQ multiplex PCR, and TCRdb's table has in-frame clones only and misses some. Here the sample spans about 100,000 clones, 85% to 95% being singletons. Sequencing used peripheral blood, obtained on day 0 of AZD1222 vaccination. Receptor source: an adult in good health.

J is TRBJ2-5 and V is TRBV19, with D perhaps matching TRBD1 (6 bases). This CDR3 region has 16 residues. CDR1 and CDR2 from the germline V gene are LNHDA and SQIVND (reference sequence). The V end lost 5 bases, the J end lost 0 bases, and 16 bases lay between the germline ends. This CDR3 is CASSGRTETYQETQYF. The CDR3 nucleotides are TGTGCCAGTAGTGGCCGGACAGAAACGTACCAAGAGACCCAGTACTTC.

The chain links TRBV28 to TRBJ2-2; possible D gene TRBD1, 6 bases. V lost 4 bases and J 6 bases, leaving 18 bases between the germline ends. CDR3 size: 16 residues. CDR1 MDHEN and CDR2 SYDVKM come from the germline V gene. The CDR3 sequence: CASSSPQGFVAGELFF. The CDR3 region has the DNA TGTGCCAGCAGTTCCCCCCAGGGGTTCGTAGCCGGGGAGCTGTTTTTT.

This rearrangement joins TRBV12-2 to TRBJ2-5; the table's D call, TRBD2, was not checked against the DNA. TRBV12-2 is tagged as a pseudogene. This CDR3 is built from 15 residues. The CDR3 sequence: CASRLARGAQETQYF. CDR3 DNA sequence: TGTGCAAGTCGCTTAGCGCGGGGGGCCCAAGAGACCCAGTACTTC.

This sequence joins TRBV27 and TRBJ1-2, with 8 bases identical to TRBD1. The CDR3 extends over 16 amino acids. V was clipped by 6 bases and J by 6 bases; unmatched bases: 15. CDR1 and CDR2 (germline): MNHEY, SMNVEV (reference sequence). The chain's CDR3 is CASSQTYEQGADGYTF. The CDR3 DNA follows: TGTGCCAGCAGCCAGACTTATGAGCAGGGGGCAGATGGCTACACCTTC.

Regarding this clone: At one boundary the junction diverges from the germline segment, which might be a read error. This sequence joins TRBV12-3 or TRBV12-4 and TRBJ2-1; 9 bases map to TRBD1. The CDR3 runs 11 residues. This chain's CDR3 is CASRVGQGKVF. Here the CDR3 DNA reads TGTGCCAGCAGAGTCGGACAGGGGAAAGTCTTC.

V gene TRBV11-2 combines with J gene TRBJ1-2; TRBD1 aligns across 10 bases. Germline CDR1 reads SGHAT; CDR2 reads FQNNGV. J gave up 8 bases and V 6 bases, and 9 bases lay outside the gene matches. This CDR3 spans 14 amino acids. The CDR3 nucleotides read TGTGCCAGCAGTCGGAGGACAGGGGGATTCGGCTACACCTTC. Translated: CASSRRTGGFGYTF.

This clone was recorded only once. This chain links TRBV11-2 with TRBJ2-7, with 7 bases identical to TRBD2. V was clipped by 5 bases and J by 2 bases; unmatched bases: 6. The CDR3 covers 14 residues. CDR1 SGHAT and CDR2 FQNNGV come from the germline V gene. CDR3 in amino acids: CASSRAAGTYEQYF. CDR3 DNA sequence: TGTGCCAGCAGCCGAGCAGCGGGAACCTACGAGCAGTACTTC.

The chain employs TRBV19 and TRBJ2-3, with unresolved D. The CDR3 spans 13 residues. In germline, CDR1 is LNHDA, CDR2 SQIVND (reference sequence). V was clipped by 5 bases and J by 5 bases, with 11 bases between them. The CDR3 DNA sequence: TGTGCCAGTAGTTTAACAGAAGGAGATACGCAGTATTTT. This sequence encodes CASSLTEGDTQYF. The full variable domain, its missing parts supplied by reference TRBV19 and TRBJ2-3, is DGGITQSPKYLFRKEGQNVTLSCEQNLNHDAMYWYRQDPGQGLRLIYYSQIVNDFQKGDIAEGYSVSREKKESFPLTVTSAQKNPTAFYLCASSLTEGDTQYFGPGTRLTVL.

This chain connects TRBV3-1 (or the pseudogene TRBV3-2) to TRBJ1-2; 7 bases map to TRBD1. V was pared by 0 bases and J by 5 bases, with 3 bases of the junction left unmatched. The germline V gene encodes CDR1 LGHDT and CDR2 YNNKEL (reference sequence). The length of the CDR3 is 14 residues. CDR3: CASSQDSGGYGYTF. The CDR3 region has the DNA TGTGCCAGCAGCCAAGATTCAGGGGGATATGGCTACACCTTC.

The chain recombines TRBV19 with TRBJ2-7, with 10 nucleotides matching TRBD1. Germline V gives CDR1 LNHDA, CDR2 SQIVND (reference sequence). V shed 5 bases, J shed 1 base, and the junction held 5 bases outside the gene matches. There are 15 residues in the CDR3. Here the CDR3 DNA reads TGTGCCAGTAGTCCGGGACAGGGGAGATCCTACGAGCAGTACTTC. Amino acid sequence: CASSPGQGRSYEQYF.

This clone was found once. This chain links TRBV5-1 with TRBJ2-7; D is unclear. The CDR3 runs to 13 residues. Looked up from germline, CDR1 is SGHRS and CDR2 is YFSETQ. Trimming took 1 base from V and 4 from J, leaving 9 bases between them. CDR3 in DNA: TGCGCCAGCAGCTTGTCCGACGGGTACGAGCAGTACTTC. Translating it yields CASSLSDGYEQYF.

The chain joins TRBV5-1 to TRBJ1-4, with D perhaps matching TRBD1 (5 bases). This CDR3 is 15 amino acids long. V gave up 4 bases and J gave up 5 bases, with 15 bases separating them. Germline-derived CDR1 and CDR2 are SGHRS and YFSETQ. The CDR3 here is CASSKAGTENEKLFF. Here the CDR3 DNA reads TGCGCCAGCAGCAAGGCGGGGACGGAAAATGAAAAACTGTTTTTT.

The chain couples TRBV6-5 to TRBJ2-6; D gene ambiguous. Trimming cost V 5 bases and J 0 bases, with 8 bases left between them. CDR1 is MNHEY, CDR2 SVGAGI, per germline. This CDR3 comprises 15 residues. The CDR3 spells CASSTDFSGANVLTF. The DNA of the CDR3 is TGTGCCAGCAGTACAGATTTCTCTGGGGCCAACGTCCTGACTTTC.

This clone was seen only a few times. The genes are TRBV7-3 and TRBJ2-2; 7 bases match TRBD1. The CDR3 consists of 15 residues. Germline V gene sequence: CDR1 SGHTA, CDR2 FQGTGA. The ends lost 4 bases at V and 0 bases at J; junction bases unmatched: 2. This CDR3 is CASSSGQTNTGELFF. CDR3 sequence (DNA): TGTGCCAGCAGCTCGGGACAGACGAACACCGGGGAGCTGTTTTTT.

This clone occurred once. The chain couples TRBV27 to TRBJ2-3, with D possibly TRBD2 on 6 matching bases. The V and J ends lost 2 bases and 1 base respectively, with 16 bases between them. The CDR3 spans 17 residues. Germline CDR1 reads MNHEY; CDR2 reads SMNVEV (reference sequence). CDR3 nucleotides: TGTGCCAGCAGTTTAAATCTTAGGGGCGGGGGCACAGATACGCAGTATTTT. Translation: CASSLNLRGGGTDTQYF.

CDR3 in DNA: TGTGCCAGCAGCGCAGGAGGGGAGGAATCGTTAGGGCAGCCCCAGCATTTT. Protein: CASSAGGEESLGQPQHF. The chain uses TRBV21-1 and TRBJ1-5. TRBV21-1 is noted as a pseudogene. The CDR3 spans 17 residues.

V gene TRBV21-1 combines with J gene TRBJ1-1. TRBV21-1 is a recognized pseudogene. There are 17 residues in the CDR3. As DNA, the CDR3 is TGTGCCAGCAGCAAAGGAGGGGACGGCCACATGAACACTGAAGCTTTCTTT. Protein product: CASSKGGDGHMNTEAFF.

This rearrangement joins TRBV28 to TRBJ1-2, with 11 bases fitting TRBD1. Trimming removed 2 bases from V and 7 bases from J; junction bases left unmatched: 3. Germline CDR1 and CDR2: MDHEN and SYDVKM. This CDR3 spans 14 amino acids. The CDR3 sequence: CASSLGGQGGGYTF. CDR3 nucleotides: TGTGCCAGCAGTTTAGGGGGACAGGGGGGTGGCTACACCTTC.

The chain links TRBV7-9 to TRBJ2-7; D not certain. The CDR3 contains 12 residues. CDR1 and CDR2 from the germline V gene are SEHNR and FQNEAQ (reference sequence). Trimming took off 7 bases at V and 4 bases at J, with 11 bases between the two ends. In nucleotides, the CDR3 is TGTGCCAGCATTAGTGAGACGTACGAGCAGTACTTC. Translating gives CASISETYEQYF.

The CDR3 bases are TGCGCCAGCAGTGAGTCTGGCCACCCCCAGTACTTC. It yields the protein CASSESGHPQYF. This chain connects TRBV10-1 to TRBJ2-5; no reliable D call. CDR1 is WNHNN and CDR2 is SYGVQD in the germline V gene (reference sequence). The CDR3 covers 12 residues. V was pared by 0 bases and J by 9 bases, with 8 bases between.

The chain is built from TRBV28 and TRBJ1-5; 8 bases line up with TRBD1. The CDR3 length is 16 residues. V was clipped by 3 bases and J by 6 bases; unmatched bases: 10. From germline, CDR1 is MDHEN and CDR2 SYDVKM. CDR3 residues: CASSLGQAKLGQPQHF. The CDR3 nucleotides are TGTGCCAGCAGTTTGGGACAGGCGAAGTTGGGTCAGCCCCAGCATTTT.

The chain links TRBV5-4 to TRBJ2-7; TRBD1 matches at 11 bases. Trimming at V came to 1 base and at J to 4 bases, leaving 7 bases not matched to a gene. Germline V CDR1 and CDR2: SGHNT, YYREEE (reference sequence). This CDR3 region has 16 residues. The CDR3 sequence is CASSLPGTGGTYEQYF. DNA of the CDR3: TGTGCCAGCAGCTTGCCCGGGACAGGGGGTACTTACGAGCAGTACTTC.

The CDR3 sequence: CASSTSTDTQYF. The CDR3 nucleotides are TGTGCCAGCAGCACCTCGACAGATACGCAGTATTTT. The genes are TRBV11-3 and TRBJ2-3; D remains ambiguous. V was trimmed by 5 bases and J by 3 bases, leaving 6 bases between them. Per the germline V gene, CDR1 is SGHNT and CDR2 is YENEEA. The CDR3 is made up of 12 amino acids.

V gene TRBV5-6 combines with J gene TRBJ1-6; TRBD1 matches 7 bases. CDR1 SGHDT and CDR2 YYEEEE come from the germline V gene. V gave up 2 bases and J gave up 7 bases; unmatched junction bases: 6. The CDR3 has 15 residues. CDR3 nucleotides: TGTGCCAGCAGCTTCCAACAGGGGTGGAATTCACCCCTCCACTTT. It specifies CASSFQQGWNSPLHF.

The J gene is TRBJ2-5, the V gene TRBV6-2 or TRBV6-3; D is unresolved. The CDR3 runs to 12 residues. CDR1 and CDR2 (germline): MNHEY, SVGEGT. Trimming took 3 bases from V and 3 from J, leaving 5 bases between them. DNA for the CDR3: TGTGCCAGCAGTTATCAGGAAGAGACCCAGTACTTC. Amino acid sequence: CASSYQEETQYF.

The rearrangement links TRBV6-5 to TRBJ2-1; 14 positions match TRBD2. J gave up 9 bases and V 7 bases, and 5 bases lay outside the gene matches. The CDR3 totals 14 residues. The germline CDR1 and CDR2 sequences are MNHEY and SVGAGI. The CDR3 region is CASTRGLAGGEQFF. CDR3 sequence (DNA): TGTGCCAGCACCCGCGGACTAGCGGGAGGTGAGCAGTTCTTC.